This T cell receptor (beta chain) was documented in a study of T cell responses to AZD1222 COVID-19 vaccine. Study-level results: Clonal diversity was possibly underestimated, and white British individuals and females predominated among donors. Of the AZD1222 recipients, only five to seven were seropositive at baseline.

To note about this clone: Its specificity is unknown.

This CDR3 comprises 15 residues. Germline CDR1 reads SGHRS; CDR2 reads YFSETQ. V was cut by 1 base and J by 8 bases, with 15 bases left in between. It was second doses at about 4 or about 12 weeks that were pooled. Only in-frame clones appear in the TCRdb table, and some are missing; sequencing was by immunoSEQ multiplex PCR. The profile covers over 80,000 clones, with approximately 90% appearing a single time and approximately 9% taken by the ten largest. Sample: peripheral blood, taken 28 days after the second AZD1222 dose. The chain couples TRBV5-1 to TRBJ2-2, with D possibly matching TRBD1 (5 bases). The sequence came from an adult who received the AZD1222 COVID-19 vaccine. The CDR3 sequence is CASSLLSGSIGELFF. For the CDR3, the DNA is TGCGCCAGCAGCTTGTTGTCAGGGTCCATAGGGGAGCTGTTTTTT.